What follows are 32 T cell receptor beta chains derived from one specimen sequenced in a study of metastatic and nonmetastatic thyroid tumors. TCRdb reanalyzed the PCR reads via MiXCR. The data show about 20,000 clones, with 36% seen just once and about a fifth held by the top ten. Not a single patient had been given any form of treatment at any point before undergoing thyroid surgery. Sequencing input: blood. These receptors were obtained from a male donor with papillary thyroid cancer or a benign thyroid nodule (not recorded which). Some clones in this sample may be carry-over from other donors' samples.

This clone turned up a few times. The germline gene is not matched at one end of the junction; a read error may be the cause. This chain uses TRBV6-1 with TRBJ2-3; D is unclear. The CDR3 length is 15 residues. The germline V gene has CDR1 MNHNS and CDR2 SASEGT. The CDR3 sequence is CASSESVGKTDTQYF. The CDR3 DNA is TGTGCTAGCAGTGAATCGGTTGGGAAGACAGATACGCAGTATTTT.

The chain uses TRBV30 and TRBJ2-2; 11 positions match TRBD2. Germline-derived CDR1 and CDR2 are GTSNPN and SVGIG (reference sequence). The CDR3 covers 13 residues. The V segment lost 7 bases and the J segment 6 bases; nucleotides outside the gene matches: 4. The CDR3 is CALAGGPAGELFF. CDR3 bases: TGTGCCTTAGCGGGAGGGCCCGCCGGGGAGCTGTTTTTT.

The chain combines TRBV6-1 with TRBJ2-7; D call uncertain. Trimming pared 5 bases from V and 2 bases from J, leaving 4 bases between. The length of the CDR3 is 11 residues. Germline V lookup: CDR1 MNHNS, CDR2 SASEGT. CDR3 bases: TGTGCCAGCAGTCATACCTACGAGCAGTACGTC. Its protein is CASSHTYEQYV.

V gene TRBV20-1 combines with J gene TRBJ2-7, with D tentatively TRBD2 (5 bases). The germline V and J ends were trimmed by 1 base and 0 bases, with 13 bases remaining between them. The germline V gene has CDR1 DFQATT and CDR2 SNEGSKA (reference sequence). The CDR3 is 15 residues long. CDR3 in DNA: TGCAGTGCTAGAGTCCGGAGAGCGGTCTCCTACGAGCAGTACTTC. It yields the protein CSARVRRAVSYEQYF.

The genes are TRBV19 and TRBJ1-2; 7 positions agree with TRBD1. V trimming: 5 bases; J trimming: 3 bases; junction bases outside the gene matches: 9. This CDR3 spans 15 amino acids. Germline V gives CDR1 LNHDA, CDR2 SQIVND (reference sequence). CDR3: CASSPWTGRDYGYTF. The DNA of the CDR3 is TGTGCCAGTAGTCCCTGGACAGGAAGGGACTATGGCTACACCTTC.

V gene TRBV19 combines with J gene TRBJ2-5; 12 nucleotides agree with TRBD2. The J call could be wrong; TRBJ2-1 is a better fit for the DNA end. The germline V gene has CDR1 LNHDA and CDR2 SQIVND (reference sequence). This CDR3 comprises 16 residues. The CDR3 region is CASSRELAGGPSEQFF. CDR3 nucleotides: TGTGCCAGTAGTAGAGAGCTAGCGGGGGGGCCGAGTGAGCAGTTCTTC.

J is TRBJ1-2 and V is TRBV2; 7 bases match TRBD1. Germline V lookup: CDR1 SNHLY, CDR2 FYNNEI. Germline trimming cut 1 base from V and 4 bases from J; bases unmatched to any gene: 6. The CDR3 is 15 residues long. The CDR3 nucleotides read TGTGCCAGCAGTGAAGTGGACAGGAAACTCTATGGCTACACCTTC. As protein: CASSEVDRKLYGYTF.

This clone is labeled medium-sized (0.01 to 0.1%). The rearrangement joins TRBV7-9 to TRBJ2-1, with TRBD2 matching 12 bases. V shed 1 base and J 5 bases; nucleotides not matched to a gene: 6. Germline CDR1 SEHNR, CDR2 FQNEAQ (reference sequence). The CDR3 length is 17 residues. The CDR3 DNA follows: TGTGCCAGCAGCTTAGAACTAGCGGGAGGACCAAACAATGAGCAGTTCTTC. Its translation: CASSLELAGGPNNEQFF.

The sample holds many counts of this clone. Since no conserved phenylalanine or tryptophan closes the CDR3, a read error is the likely cause. The V gene is TRBV11-1, the J gene TRBJ2-1; 9 bases align to TRBD2. The CDR3 consists of 17 residues. The V segment lost 1 base and the J segment 0 bases; nucleotides outside the gene matches: 4. CDR1 is SGHAT and CDR2 is FQDESV in the germline V gene (reference sequence). In DNA form, the CDR3 reads TGTGCCAGCAGCTTAGGACTAGCGGTAAACTCCTACAATGAGCAGTTCGTC. Encoded protein: CASSLGLAVNSYNEQFV.

The chain links TRBV6-1 to TRBJ1-3; the match to TRBD1 covers 9 bases. Germline V gene sequence: CDR1 MNHNS, CDR2 SASEGT. J lost 4 bases, V lost 2 bases, and 3 bases had no gene match. The CDR3 runs 15 residues. In DNA form, the CDR3 reads TGTGCCAGCAGTGAATCCACAGGGGGCGGAAACACCATATATTTT. Protein sequence: CASSESTGGGNTIYF.

Many counts were recorded for this clone. This CDR3 fails to terminate in the conserved phenylalanine or tryptophan, so it likely reflects a read error. The rearrangement links TRBV20-1 to TRBJ2-1; TRBD2 agrees at 7 bases. Germline V gives CDR1 DFQATT, CDR2 SNEGSKA (reference sequence). This CDR3 comprises 14 residues. Trimming at V came to 7 bases and at J to 3 bases, leaving 9 bases not matched to a gene. The CDR3 sequence is CSGVGAGYYNEQFV. CDR3 in DNA: TGCAGTGGGGTCGGAGCGGGGTACTACAATGAGCAGTTCGTC.

The chain joins TRBV2 to TRBJ2-3, with 9 bases aligning to TRBD2. Trimming took 10 bases from V and 6 from J; bases not matched to a gene: 14. CDR1 SNHLY and CDR2 FYNNEI come from the germline V gene. The CDR3 is made up of 15 amino acids. In DNA, the CDR3 is TGTGCCATCCCCCTAGCGGGACACTCCAGGGATACGCAGTATTTT. This translates into CAIPLAGHSRDTQYF. Filled out from reference TRBV2 and TRBJ2-3, the complete variable domain reads EPEVTQTPSHQVTQMGQEVILRCVPISNHLYFYWYRQILGQKVEFLVSFYNNEISEKSEIFDDQFSVERPDGSNFTLKIRSTKLEDSAMYFCAIPLAGHSRDTQYFGPGTRLTVL.

This clone counts as medium-sized. This chain uses TRBV27 with TRBJ2-2; 8 bases map to TRBD2. Germline V gene lookup returns CDR1 MNHEY and CDR2 SMNVEV (reference sequence). V lost 11 bases and J lost 2; bases outside the gene matches: 7. The CDR3 is 14 amino acids. CDR3 coding DNA: TGTGCCCGGCCGGGGGGGGTTAACACCGGGGAGCTGTTTTTT. As protein: CARPGGVNTGELFF.

The V call is TRBV6-4, the J call TRBJ2-3; 7 nucleotides line up with TRBD1. This CDR3 contains 14 residues. Unmatched junction bases numbered 3, after V lost 2 bases and J lost 4 bases. Germline loops: CDR1 MRHNA, CDR2 SNTAGT. As DNA, the CDR3 is TGTGCCAGCAGTGACGGAACAGGGGCAGATACGCAGTATTTT. Translated: CASSDGTGADTQYF.

This clone was counted many times. This chain links TRBV20-1 with TRBJ2-7; D ambiguous. CDR3 size: 14 residues. CDR1 is DFQATT, CDR2 SNEGSKA, per germline (reference sequence). The ends were cut back, 0 bases at V and 3 bases at J, with 12 bases in the middle. The CDR3 reads CSARDGEGIYEQYF. CDR3 coding DNA: TGCAGTGCTAGAGATGGGGAAGGGATCTACGAGCAGTACTTC.

V gene TRBV6-6 combines with J gene TRBJ2-5, with a weak D call TRBD2 (5 bases). Trimming cost V 2 bases and J 5 bases, with 15 bases left between them. The CDR3 loop spans 15 amino acids. The V gene's germline CDR1 is MNHNY and CDR2 SVGAGI (reference sequence). The CDR3 spells CASSYVVAGPETQYF. For the CDR3, the DNA is TGTGCCAGCAGTTACGTTGTCGCGGGTCCCGAGACCCAGTACTTC.

This clone is categorized as medium-sized. The V call is TRBV4-3, the J call TRBJ2-1; D perhaps matches TRBD2 (5 bases). V shed 4 bases and J shed 2 bases, with 12 bases lying between them. The length of the CDR3 is 15 residues. Germline V CDR1 and CDR2: LGHNA, YSLEER. CDR3 protein: CASSPRRGTYNEQFF. The DNA for the CDR3 is TGCGCCAGCAGCCCCCGCCGAGGGACCTACAATGAGCAGTTCTTC.

The chain combines TRBV19 with TRBJ1-5; 8 nucleotides line up with TRBD1. V lost 1 base to trimming and J lost 4 bases; unmatched junction nucleotides: 3. CDR1 and CDR2 (germline): LNHDA, SQIVND (reference sequence). The CDR3 has 15 amino acids. The CDR3 loop is CASSIGDRFNQPQHF. As DNA, the CDR3 is TGTGCCAGTAGTATAGGGGACAGGTTTAATCAGCCCCAGCATTTT.

This chain uses TRBV3-1 with TRBJ1-6; possible D gene TRBD1, 5 bases. V dropped 0 bases and J dropped 9 bases, with 9 bases sitting between them. The CDR3 has 14 residues. From germline, CDR1 is LGHDT and CDR2 YNNKEL (reference sequence). CDR3 nucleotide sequence: TGTGCCAGCAGCCAAGAATCCGGGACTTCACCCCTCCACTTT. This sequence encodes CASSQESGTSPLHF.

This clone was seen a few times. This chain uses TRBV28 with TRBJ1-5; D is undetermined. The CDR3 runs 16 residues. V lost 3 bases and J 2 bases, leaving 14 bases between the germline ends. Looked up from germline, CDR1 is MDHEN and CDR2 is SYDVKM. The CDR3 protein is CASSLTVDAGNQPQHF. The CDR3 DNA reads as TGTGCCAGCAGTTTGACTGTCGACGCTGGCAATCAGCCCCAGCATTTT.

This chain connects TRBV4-2 to TRBJ2-3, with 13 bases matching TRBD2. This CDR3 has 19 amino acids. CDR1 and CDR2 from the germline V gene are LGHNA and YNFKEQ. V shed 4 bases and J 3 bases; nucleotides not matched to a gene: 13. The CDR3 coding sequence is TGTGCCAGCAGCCCCGGCCCTGGGGGGACTAGCGGGGAGACAGATACGCAGTATTTT. This gives the protein CASSPGPGGTSGETDTQYF.

This clone has ten or more counts. The chain employs TRBV3-1 and TRBJ1-2, with D hard to call. Trimming cost V 0 bases and J 7 bases, with 12 bases left between them. The CDR3 contains 14 residues. From germline, CDR1 is LGHDT and CDR2 YNNKEL (reference sequence). The CDR3 bases are TGTGCCAGCAGCCAAGACCCAACCGATGGTGGCTACACCTTC. The encoded protein is CASSQDPTDGGYTF.

The V call is TRBV19, the J call TRBJ2-3; 8 positions match TRBD1. Trimming at V came to 5 bases and at J to 3 bases, leaving 7 bases not matched to a gene. This CDR3 region has 15 residues. CDR1 LNHDA and CDR2 SQIVND come from the germline V gene (reference sequence). The DNA for the CDR3 is TGTGCCAGTAGTCAACGGACAGGGAGAACAGATACGCAGTATTTT. Its protein product is CASSQRTGRTDTQYF.

V usage is TRBV5-6 and J usage is TRBJ2-3, with a possible D match to TRBD2 (5 bases). CDR1 SGHDT and CDR2 YYEEEE come from the germline V gene. The CDR3 runs to 14 residues. V was pared by 0 bases and J by 9 bases, with 14 bases between. Here the CDR3 reads CASSLAVALNTQYF. CDR3 coding DNA: TGTGCCAGCAGCTTGGCTGTAGCGTTAAACACGCAGTATTTT.

The chain carries TRBV20-1 and TRBJ2-7, with D possibly matching TRBD2 (6 bases). The CDR3 has 13 residues. The V end was cut by 6 bases, the J end by 2 bases, with 14 bases between. In germline, CDR1 is DFQATT, CDR2 SNEGSKA (reference sequence). CDR3 bases: TGCAGTGCCGAAGGCGGGGCGGCCTACGAGCAGTACTTC. This gives the protein CSAEGGAAYEQYF.

The rearrangement joins TRBV7-3 to TRBJ2-7; 7 bases map to TRBD1. Germline-derived CDR1 and CDR2 are SGHTA and FQGTGA. The CDR3 runs to 13 residues. After removal of 1 base from V and 6 bases from J, the junction contained 3 bases not matched to a gene. CDR3 sequence: CASSLIGGGEQYF. The CDR3 nucleotides read TGTGCCAGCAGCTTAATAGGGGGCGGCGAGCAGTACTTC.

In its sample, this clone was seen a few times. This chain connects TRBV6-1 to TRBJ2-1; 8 positions agree with TRBD2. CDR1 and CDR2 from the germline V gene are MNHNS and SASEGT. CDR3 size: 12 residues. The ends lost 8 bases at V and 7 bases at J; junction bases unmatched: 4. The CDR3 DNA is TGTGCCAGCCAGAGCGGGAGAAATGAGCAGTTCTTC. Translation: CASQSGRNEQFF.

As for this clone: One end of the junction fails to match germline, which may point to a read error. CDR3 loop: CASSPMSGERFF. The DNA of the CDR3 is TGTGCTAGCAGCCCCATGAGCGGGGAGCGGTTTTTT. This sequence joins TRBV7-7 and TRBJ2-2; 7 bases map to TRBD2. The CDR3 loop spans 12 amino acids. Per the germline V gene, CDR1 is SSHAT and CDR2 is FNYEAQ (reference sequence).

This chain connects TRBV6-1 to TRBJ2-2, with 9 bases aligning to TRBD1. CDR3 length: 14 amino acids. J was trimmed by 6 bases and V by 1 base; bases with no gene match: 0. The V gene's germline CDR1 is MNHNS and CDR2 SASEGT. The CDR3 is CASSEGQGAGELFF. For the CDR3, the DNA is TGTGCCAGCAGTGAAGGACAGGGGGCCGGGGAGCTGTTTTTT.

In its sample, this clone is medium-sized. The chain has TRBV20-1 and TRBJ2-7; D may be TRBD1 (6 bases). The CDR3 totals 13 residues. Germline V gives CDR1 DFQATT, CDR2 SNEGSKA (reference sequence). The germline V and J ends were trimmed by 4 bases and 2 bases, with 12 bases remaining between them. The CDR3 nucleotides are TGCAGTGCTATGGACAGAGGTCCCTACGAGCAGTACTTC. Translated, it gives CSAMDRGPYEQYF.

This rearrangement joins TRBV6-1 to TRBJ1-5; possible D gene TRBD1, 5 bases. Trimming took off 7 bases at V and 0 bases at J, with 7 bases between the two ends. Germline lookup yields CDR1 MNHNS and CDR2 SASEGT. The CDR3 loop spans 13 amino acids. The CDR3 here is CASTGHSNQPQHF. Here the CDR3 DNA reads TGTGCCAGCACGGGGCATAGCAATCAGCCCCAGCATTTT.

This clone appeared many times. A read error may be the cause here, since a much bigger clone is one base away. The same CDR3 arises from other DNA sequences in this sample as well. The gene calls are TRBV18 and TRBJ2-7; the match to TRBD1 covers 8 bases. V trimming: 6 bases; J trimming: 6 bases; junction bases outside the gene matches: 16. Germline V gene lookup returns CDR1 KGHSH and CDR2 LQKENI. The length of the CDR3 is 16 residues. The CDR3 DNA sequence: TGTGCCAGCTCGCCCACCTTTGGGACAGGTGGAGGCGAGCAGTACTTC. This encodes CASSPTFGTGGGEQYF. Supplemented by reference TRBV18 and TRBJ2-7, the full variable domain reads NAGVMQNPRHLVRRRGQEARLRCSPMKGHSHVYWYRQLPEEGLKFMVYLQKENIIDESGMPKERFSAEFPKEGPSILRIQQVVRGDSAAYFCASSPTFGTGGGEQYFGPGTRLTVT.